This TCR beta chain originates from a study of shared clonotypes between healthy human individuals. Findings and limits, study-wide: Generally, estimated richness proved larger in naive subsets than it did in memory subsets. The generation probabilities recorded for non-shared clonotypes fell below those of clonotypes shared by all four donors.

Deep-level running was used for the assay. Clones were sequenced by immunoSEQ multiplex PCR, and TCRdb holds only the in-frame ones, with some missing. The sample has around 700,000 clones, 72% seen once. In its sample, this clone was seen a few times. Its target is unknown. The V gene end was trimmed by 4 bases and the J gene end by 7 bases; junction bases not matched to a gene: 9. The CDR3 runs to 15 residues. From germline, CDR1 is SGHTA and CDR2 FQGNSA. The receptor comes from a woman aged 25 to 39 in good health. The specimen was memory CD4+ T cells sorted from blood. As for subset: CD45RA-negative fraction. The V gene is TRBV7-2, the J gene TRBJ2-2; 7 nucleotides match TRBD1. The CDR3 protein is CASSSDRARGGELFF. Written as DNA, the CDR3 is TGTGCCAGCAGCTCCGACAGGGCACGGGGCGGGGAGCTGTTTTTT. The full variable domain, completed using reference TRBV7-2 and TRBJ2-2, is GAGVSQSPSNKVTEKGKDVELRCDPISGHTALYWYRQSLGQGLEFLIYFQGNSAPDKSGLPSDRFSAERTGGSVSTLTIQRTQQEDSAVYLCASSSDRARGGELFFGEGSRLTVL.